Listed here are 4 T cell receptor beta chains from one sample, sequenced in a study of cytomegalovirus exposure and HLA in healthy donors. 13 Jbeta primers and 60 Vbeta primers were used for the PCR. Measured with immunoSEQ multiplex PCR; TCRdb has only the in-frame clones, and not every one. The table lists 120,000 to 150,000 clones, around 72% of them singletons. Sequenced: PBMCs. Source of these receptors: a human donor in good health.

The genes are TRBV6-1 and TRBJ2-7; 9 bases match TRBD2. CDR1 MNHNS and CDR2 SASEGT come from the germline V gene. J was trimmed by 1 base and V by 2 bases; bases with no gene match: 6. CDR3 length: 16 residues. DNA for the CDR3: TGTGCCAGCAGTGAACGAAGACTAGCGGTATCCTACGAGCAGTACTTC. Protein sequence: CASSERRLAVSYEQYF.

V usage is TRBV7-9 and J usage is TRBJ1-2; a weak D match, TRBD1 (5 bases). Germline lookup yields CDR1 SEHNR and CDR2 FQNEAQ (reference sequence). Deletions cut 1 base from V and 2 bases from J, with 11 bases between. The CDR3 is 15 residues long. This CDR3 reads CASSLGGVFNYGYTF. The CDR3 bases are TGTGCCAGCAGCTTAGGGGGGGTATTCAACTATGGCTACACCTTC.

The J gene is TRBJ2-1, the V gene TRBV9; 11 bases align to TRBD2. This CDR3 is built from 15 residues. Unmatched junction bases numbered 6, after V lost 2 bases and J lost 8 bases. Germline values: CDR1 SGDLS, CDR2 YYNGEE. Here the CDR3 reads CASSVRGTSGHEQFF. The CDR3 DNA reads TGTGCCAGCAGCGTTAGGGGGACTAGCGGACATGAGCAGTTCTTC. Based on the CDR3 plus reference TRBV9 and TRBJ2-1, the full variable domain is DSGVTQTPKHLITATGQRVTLRCSPRSGDLSVYWYQQSLDQGLQFLIQYYNGEERAKGNILERFSAQQFPDLHSELNLSSLELGDSALYFCASSVRGTSGHEQFFGPGTRLTVL.

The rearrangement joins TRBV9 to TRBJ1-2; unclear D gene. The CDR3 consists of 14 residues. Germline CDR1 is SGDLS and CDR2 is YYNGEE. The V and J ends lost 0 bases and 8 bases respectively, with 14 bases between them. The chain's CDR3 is CASSVETSRRGYTF. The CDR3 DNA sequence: TGTGCCAGCAGCGTAGAAACATCGAGGAGGGGCTACACCTTC.